Included here is one TCR beta chain sequence, with context. The entry originates in a study of blood T cell repertoires in COVID-19. For the study at large: Whether acute or convalescent, the COVID-19 samples came from the United States, Italy and Spain. The cDNA or gDNA used as material had been derived from T cells, B-cell-depleted T cells, or PBMCs.

This CDR3 is 10 amino acids long. The V end lost 5 bases, the J end lost 5 bases, and 3 bases lay between the germline ends. Original methodology: Amplification of reference gene primers was used by the study to estimate nucleated cell counts. TCRdb's table, derived via immunoSEQ multiplex PCR, lists solely in-frame clones and lacks some. That table is the source of V, J and clone size, and D and trimming were worked out from the DNA. Of under 350,000 clones listed, 85% were seen once; the top ten hold just over 7%. The sample consisted of peripheral blood. J is TRBJ1-1 and V is TRBV12-3 or TRBV12-4; D gene uncertain. The clonotype originates from a human donor in a cohort sampled during active COVID-19. CDR3 region: CASSRTEAFF. The CDR3 nucleotides read TGTGCCAGCAGTCGGACTGAAGCTTTCTTT.